These 5 T cell receptor beta chains were sequenced from one sample in a study of T cells in Graves' hyperthyroidism and ophthalmopathy. TCR beta CDR3 regions were amplified from RNA. The TCR CDR3 first-round RT-PCR relied on the HTBI primer set. MiXCR was run by TCRdb on the multiplex PCR reads, yielding one entry per CDR3 protein. The table lists hundreds of thousands of distinct CDR3 sequences, around 16% of them singletons. Sequencing was done on a sample of blood. These receptors were taken from a woman between 18 and 30 years old with Graves' hyperthyroidism.

The chain combines TRBV7-2 with TRBJ1-4; tentative D call: TRBD1 (5 bases). V lost 4 bases, J lost 8 bases, and 14 bases lay in between. The CDR3 sequence is 14 residues long. Germline CDR1 SGHTA, CDR2 FQGNSA. CDR3 in amino acids: CASSSSGLFEKLFF. CDR3 nucleotide sequence: TGTGCCAGCAGCTCGTCGGGACTCTTCGAAAAACTGTTTTTT.

The CDR3 sequence is CAISAKAHSGANVLTF. In DNA form, the CDR3 reads TGTGCCATCAGTGCAAAAGCTCACTCTGGGGCCAACGTCCTGACTTTC. This chain links TRBV10-3 with TRBJ2-6; D unresolved. Trimming cost V 4 bases and J 0 bases, with 10 bases left between them. Looked up from germline, CDR1 is ENHRY and CDR2 is SYGVKD. The CDR3 length is 16 residues.

This clonotype was recorded many times. This rearrangement joins TRBV28 to TRBJ1-3; D gene uncertain. The ends were cut back, 5 bases at V and 7 bases at J, with 18 bases in the middle. This CDR3 has 15 amino acids. Germline V lookup: CDR1 MDHEN, CDR2 SYDVKM. This CDR3 is CASSPPGPNGNTIYF. Written as DNA, the CDR3 is TGTGCCAGCAGTCCACCGGGCCCAAACGGGAACACCATATATTTT.

The V gene is TRBV6-1, the J gene TRBJ2-3; D remains unclear. The V gene's germline CDR1 is MNHNS and CDR2 SASEGT. CDR3 length: 10 amino acids. The V and J ends lost 4 bases and 7 bases respectively, with 3 bases between them. The CDR3 DNA reads as TGTGCCAGCAGTGGGCATACGCAGTATTTT. This translates into CASSGHTQYF.

As DNA, the CDR3 is TGTGCCACCAGTCAGGAAAACTATGGCTACACCTTC. Its translation is CATSQENYGYTF. V is TRBV24-1 and J is TRBJ1-2, with D uncertain. Germline lookup yields CDR1 KGHDR and CDR2 SFDVKD. CDR3 length: 12 residues. V was pared by 6 bases and J by 2 bases, with 6 bases between.